These 25 T cell receptor beta chains share one sample of origin, sequenced in a study of metastatic and nonmetastatic thyroid tumors. TCRdb re-called the PCR reads via MiXCR. The sample consists of some 40,000 clones, about a sixth of them appearing once. Each patient went into thyroid surgery without having received any treatment. What was sequenced was blood. The receptors here all came from a female donor with papillary thyroid cancer or a benign thyroid nodule (not recorded which). Some clones in this sample may be carry-over from other donors' samples.

At least ten counts were recorded for this clone. This chain links TRBV20-1 with TRBJ1-1, with D possibly TRBD1 on 5 matching bases. The ends were cut back, 4 bases at V and 10 bases at J, with 19 bases in the middle. Germline CDR1 reads DFQATT; CDR2 reads SNEGSKA (reference sequence). There are 13 residues in the CDR3. As DNA, the CDR3 is TGCAGTGCTACCCATTCCGACCGTGGGGGAGCTTTCTTT. It is translated as CSATHSDRGGAFF.

This clone has a count of ten or more. The rearrangement links TRBV10-3 to TRBJ2-7; the D is unclear. Germline V lookup: CDR1 ENHRY, CDR2 SYGVKD. CDR3 size: 15 residues. Trimming took 0 bases from V and 2 from J, leaving 11 bases between them. CDR3 sequence (DNA): TGTGCCATCAGTGAGTCCTTAGGCAGAGCCTACGAGCAGTACTTC. Its protein is CAISESLGRAYEQYF.

This clone was picked up many times. The V call is TRBV7-8, the J call TRBJ2-7, with 7 bases fitting TRBD2. V gave up 2 bases and J gave up 4 bases; unmatched junction bases: 2. The CDR3 contains 13 residues. Germline loops: CDR1 SGHVS, CDR2 FQNEAQ. The CDR3 sequence: CASSLLGGYEQYF. Written as DNA, the CDR3 is TGTGCCAGCAGCTTATTGGGGGGGTACGAGCAGTACTTC.

This clone was seen repeatedly, ten times or more. The CDR3 bases are TGTGCCATCCGAGAGTCTTTACAAGAGACCCAGTACTTC. The encoded protein is CAIRESLQETQYF. The J gene is TRBJ2-5, the V gene TRBV6-1; D ambiguous. V shed 10 bases and J shed 2 bases, with 14 bases lying between them. The CDR3 covers 13 residues. The germline CDR1 and CDR2 sequences are MNHNS and SASEGT.

This clone was seen repeatedly, ten times or more. The V call is TRBV7-8, the J call TRBJ2-2; D gene uncertain. V was clipped by 0 bases and J by 5 bases, with 4 bases between them. This CDR3 contains 13 residues. The germline CDR1 and CDR2 sequences are SGHVS and FQNEAQ. Here the CDR3 DNA reads TGTGCCAGCAGCTTAGCACGGACCGGGGAGCTGTTTTTT. It is translated as CASSLARTGELFF.

This clone was seen more than once but under ten times. This could be a read error, since a much larger clone is one nucleotide away. Other DNA sequences of this sample code for an identical CDR3. The chain is built from TRBV15 and TRBJ2-3, with D perhaps TRBD1 (6 bases). The CDR3 is 15 residues long. V was clipped by 1 base and J by 2 bases, with 10 bases between them. In germline, CDR1 is LNHNV, CDR2 YYDKDF (reference sequence). CDR3 DNA sequence: TGTGCCACCAGCAGAGGGGGGCGTACCACAGATACGCAGTATTTT. It encodes CATSRGGRTTDTQYF.

The J gene is TRBJ2-5, the V gene TRBV6-1; 7 bases are a match to TRBD1. Germline lookup yields CDR1 MNHNS and CDR2 SASEGT. V shed 5 bases and J 4 bases; nucleotides not matched to a gene: 4. The CDR3 spans 13 residues. As DNA, the CDR3 is TGTGCCAGCAGTCGGACAGGCGCAGAGACCCAGTACTTC. It translates to CASSRTGAETQYF.

This clone was seen a handful of times. The chain employs TRBV27 and TRBJ2-7; D uncertain. V lost 3 bases to trimming and J lost 5 bases, with 14 bases between them. Per the germline V gene, CDR1 is MNHEY and CDR2 is SMNVEV (reference sequence). CDR3 length equals 14 residues. CDR3 nucleotide sequence: TGTGCCAGCAGTTTTGTAGGACCGTCCCACGAGCAGTACTTC. Its protein is CASSFVGPSHEQYF.

In its sample, this clone was seen a few times. The V call is TRBV12-3 or TRBV12-4, the J call TRBJ2-5; weak D call: TRBD1 (7 bases). The CDR3 totals 15 residues. Trimming shortened V by 6 bases and J by 4 bases, and 18 bases separated the two germline ends. This CDR3 reads CASSSQGTVGETQYF. The CDR3 nucleotides are TGTGCCAGCAGCTCACAGGGGACTGTTGGAGAGACCCAGTACTTC.

This clone was picked up a small number of times. The junction differs from germline at one of its ends, possibly a read error. The rearrangement uses TRBV25-1 and TRBJ2-6, with a tentative D call TRBD1 (5 bases). The CDR3 contains 16 residues. Looked up from germline, CDR1 is MGHDK and CDR2 is SYGVNS. The CDR3 reads CASSGTRHSGADVLTF. CDR3 bases: TGTGCCAGCAGTGGGACACGCCACTCTGGGGCCGACGTCCTGACTTTC.

In its sample, this clone was seen many times. V and J are TRBV19 and TRBJ1-1; 9 bases line up with TRBD1. The CDR3 covers 16 residues. Germline-derived CDR1 and CDR2 are LNHDA and SQIVND (reference sequence). The trim removed 9 bases at V and 2 bases at J, leaving 13 bases unmatched. The CDR3 reads CASGQGTIRGNTEAFF. DNA for the CDR3: TGTGCCAGCGGACAGGGGACCATTAGGGGAAACACTGAAGCTTTCTTT.

This clone was found a few times. This chain links TRBV11-3 with TRBJ2-7; 10 positions agree with TRBD2. CDR3 size: 14 residues. V dropped 2 bases and J dropped 6; count of bases not matched to a gene: 4. The germline gives CDR1 SGHNT, CDR2 YENEEA. The CDR3 protein is CASSLHSGRAEQYF. The CDR3 DNA reads as TGTGCCAGCAGCTTACACAGCGGGAGGGCCGAGCAGTACTTC.

With regard to this clone: A much larger clonotype is one base distant, so this may be a read error. This sequence joins TRBV7-9 and TRBJ2-1; 9 bases match TRBD2. From germline, CDR1 is SEHNR and CDR2 FQNEAQ (reference sequence). The length of the CDR3 is 16 residues. The CDR3 loop reads CASSLVGTSSYNDQFF. The CDR3 DNA reads TGTGCCAGCAGCTTAGTTGGGACTAGCAGCTACAATGATCAGTTCTTC.

In its sample, this clone was seen many times. The rearrangement joins TRBV7-9 to TRBJ2-1; maybe TRBD1 (5 bases). The germline CDR1 and CDR2 sequences are SEHNR and FQNEAQ (reference sequence). V was shortened by 2 bases and J by 8 bases, with 7 bases between the two germline ends. The CDR3 runs to 12 residues. The CDR3 bases are TGTGCCAGCAGCTTAAGGACATATGAGCAGTTCTTC. Translation: CASSLRTYEQFF.

This clone was seen ten or more times. V usage is TRBV16 and J usage is TRBJ2-3, with 7 bases identical to TRBD2. The CDR3 loop spans 14 amino acids. Germline lookup yields CDR1 KGHSY and CDR2 FQNENV. The junction had 3 bases not matched to a gene; V was cut back by 0 bases and J by 6 bases. The CDR3 DNA reads as TGTGCCAGCAGCCAATCAGCGGGGCTGGATACGCAGTATTTT. As protein: CASSQSAGLDTQYF. Full variable domain (rest looked up from reference TRBV16 and TRBJ2-3): GEEVAQTPKHLVRGEGQKAKLYCAPIKGHSYVFWYQQVLKNEFKFLISFQNENVFDETGMPKERFSAKCLPNSPCSLEIQATKLEDSAVYFCASSQSAGLDTQYFGPGTRLTVL.

This clone was detected many times. V usage is TRBV28 and J usage is TRBJ2-7; the D call may be TRBD1 or TRBD2 (6 bases each). V lost 3 bases, J lost 2 bases, and 17 bases lay in between. The CDR3 is 16 amino acids. Germline CDR1 is MDHEN and CDR2 is SYDVKM. The chain's CDR3 is CASSLIRGRSPYEQYF. The CDR3 DNA sequence: TGTGCCAGCAGTTTGATACGGGGGCGCTCACCCTACGAGCAGTACTTC.

This clone was counted at least ten times. The chain links TRBV28 to TRBJ2-1, with D maybe TRBD1 (6 bases). The V end was cut by 5 bases, the J end by 6 bases, with 17 bases between. This CDR3 region has 15 residues. Looked up from germline, CDR1 is MDHEN and CDR2 is SYDVKM. The CDR3 protein is CASSPTQSRGNEQFF. The CDR3 nucleotides are TGTGCCAGCAGTCCCACCCAATCCAGGGGCAATGAGCAGTTCTTC.

A remark on this clone: The junction departs from the called germline gene at one end, perhaps through a read error. The J gene is TRBJ2-2, the V gene TRBV7-8, with D perhaps matching TRBD2 (5 bases). This CDR3 has 16 amino acids. The germline CDR1 and CDR2 sequences are SGHVS and FQNEAQ. The CDR3 loop is CASSRRSGEGTGQLFF. The CDR3 DNA is TGTGCCAGCAGCCGCCGTTCAGGAGAGGGTACCGGGCAGCTGTTTTTT. The complete variable domain, with remaining parts taken from reference TRBV7-8 and TRBJ2-2, reads GAGVSQSPRYKVAKRGQDVALRCDPISGHVSLFWYQQALGQGPEFLTYFQNEAQLDKSGLPSDRFFAERPEGSVSTLKIQRTQQEDSAVYLCASSRRSGEGTGQLFFGEGSRLTVL.

This clone is a singleton in its sample. The chain is built from TRBV11-1 and TRBJ2-2; no clear D gene. The CDR3 consists of 17 residues. Germline-derived CDR1 and CDR2 are SGHAT and FQDESV (reference sequence). The V gene lost 3 bases and the J gene lost 0 bases, with 14 bases spanning the gap. DNA for the CDR3: TGTGCCAGCAGCTTGTGTCCTACTGGCGCGAACACCGGGGAGCTGTTTTTT. Amino acid sequence: CASSLCPTGANTGELFF.

This clone has ten or more counts. The CDR3 loop is CASSLATHQKTTEAFF. The CDR3 nucleotides read TGTGCCAGCAGCTTAGCGACGCACCAGAAAACCACTGAAGCTTTCTTT. This sequence joins TRBV7-8 and TRBJ1-1; D not certain. The CDR3 is 16 amino acids. Germline V lookup: CDR1 SGHVS, CDR2 FQNEAQ. Trimming stripped 0 bases from V and 4 bases from J, with 15 bases between.

By sample share, this clone is medium-sized. V is TRBV2 and J is TRBJ1-5; D gene uncertain. The V end lost 5 bases, the J end lost 7 bases, and 18 bases lay between the germline ends. This CDR3 is built from 15 residues. The germline gives CDR1 SNHLY, CDR2 FYNNEI. CDR3 region: CASSLNRAPAQPQHF. The CDR3 DNA reads as TGTGCCAGCAGTTTAAACCGGGCCCCGGCACAGCCCCAGCATTTT. The full variable domain, with the rest looked up from reference TRBV2 and TRBJ1-5, is EPEVTQTPSHQVTQMGQEVILRCVPISNHLYFYWYRQILGQKVEFLVSFYNNEISEKSEIFDDQFSVERPDGSNFTLKIRSTKLEDSAMYFCASSLNRAPAQPQHFGDGTRLSIL.

This clone was observed at least ten times. J is TRBJ2-5 and V is TRBV5-8; no reliable D call. Germline V gives CDR1 SGHTS, CDR2 YDEGEE. The CDR3 extends over 13 amino acids. V was cut by 0 bases and J by 7 bases, with 10 bases left in between. CDR3 region: CASSLGAPTTQYF. In DNA form, the CDR3 reads TGTGCCAGCAGCTTGGGGGCCCCTACGACCCAGTACTTC.

This clone was seen a single time. V gene TRBV18 combines with J gene TRBJ2-3; tentatively, D is TRBD1 (6 bases). In germline, CDR1 is KGHSH, CDR2 LQKENI. Trimming took 4 bases from V and 2 from J, leaving 16 bases between them. The CDR3 covers 16 residues. CDR3 in amino acids: CASSRTDLPITDTQYF. In nucleotides, the CDR3 is TGTGCCAGCTCACGGACAGACTTACCTATCACAGATACGCAGTATTTT.

The table lists this clone with a few counts. The chain has TRBV6-5 and TRBJ2-7; the match to TRBD2 covers 8 bases. The CDR3 is made up of 15 amino acids. CDR1 and CDR2 (germline): MNHEY, SVGAGI. Trimming removed 2 bases from V and 3 bases from J; junction bases left unmatched: 6. This CDR3 reads CASSYDGTRSYEQYF. DNA of the CDR3: TGTGCCAGCAGTTACGACGGGACTAGAAGCTACGAGCAGTACTTC.

This sequence joins TRBV20-1 and TRBJ2-1, with D maybe TRBD1 (6 bases). CDR3 length: 18 amino acids. Trimming stripped 6 bases from V and 7 bases from J, with 31 bases between. CDR1 and CDR2 (germline): DFQATT, SNEGSKA (reference sequence). The CDR3 here is CSAGADIPGTPKGNEQFF. The CDR3 nucleotides are TGCAGTGCAGGGGCCGATATACCGGGGACACCGAAGGGGAATGAGCAGTTCTTC.